This T cell receptor beta chain was observed in a study of glioma-infiltrating T cells listed by TCRdb under 2016. Regarding the research as a whole: The study sequenced TCR alpha- and beta-chain repertoires from glioma tissue, from non-neoplastic brain tissue and from matched peripheral blood mononuclear cells. To gauge divergence between tissue and blood T-cell populations, every tissue-infiltrating repertoire was compared against the peripheral blood repertoire from the same patient. The paired cohort was made up of three low-grade glioma patients, about 8 primary glioblastoma patients and three non-glioma patients who contributed non-neoplastic brain tissue. Points the paper makes about the study in general: In non-neoplastic patients, VJ-independent divergence between tissue and blood fell below expectation, whereas in all gliomas, and especially in low-grade gliomas, the divergence rose above expectation. The group comparisons were based on small numbers of patients: three non-neoplastic, three low-grade glioma and roughly eight glioblastoma patients. Tissue and blood shared very few CDR3 sequences, a result attributed to high CDR3 diversity and limited sampling.

TCR alpha and beta CDR3 regions were amplified with the iRepertoire nested amplicon-rescue multiplex PCR (arm-PCR) platform from RNA. The input for one-step reverse transcription and amplification was 100-400 ng of either tissue mRNA or PBMC total RNA. Following bead purification, Illumina adapters were added through a secondary multiplex PCR, and the libraries were then gel-purified between 200 and 400 bp. The libraries contained internal 6-nucleotide barcodes that were used for demultiplexing. Sequencing of libraries was performed on an Illumina MiSeq with 2x220 or 2x250 nucleotide paired-end reads. On the study's bioinformatics: Paired reads were merged with FLASH 1.2.11 and aligned to the GRCh37 human genome with BWA-MEM before extracting TRA and TRB reads. An IMGT-derived reference of cassette sequences and CDR3 motifs, with pseudogenes included, was used for V and J assignment. Three-frame translation of reads was performed, and productive CDR3s were defined as those with a C...FGXG motif and no stop codons. Unique combinations of V-J cassette pair and CDR3 amino acid sequence were defined as clonotypes. Reads were filtered by Hamming distance, thresholded by each sample's sequence error rate in mapped regions. The raw public reads went through TCRdb reprocessing: fastp at Q25, MiXCR clone calling, in-frame beta chains kept. Entries are consolidated by CDR3 protein sequence, retaining the most common genes and DNA. The V and J calls, along with clone size, are taken from TCRdb and not from the paper's own processing. The sample profile shows roughly 40,000 distinct CDR3 sequences; more than 20% of them were found once. Approximately 6.4% of the sample comes from the top ten.

V is shortened by 3 bases, J by 3 bases, and the region joining them spans 3 bases. The germline V gene encodes CDR1 MNHEY and CDR2 SMNVEV (reference sequence). CDR3 length: 12 amino acids, cysteine to phenylalanine. Only the CDR3 DNA is retained, 36 bases long and in frame from the first base. Comments on this clonotype: What antigen it recognizes has not been identified. No qualities accompany the bases; no much larger clone lies one base away.

Rearrangement joined TRBV27 to TRBJ1-5; the D gene is unclear. The sample consisted of glioma tissue, nonneoplastic brain tissue, or PBMCs (not recorded which). The source of this sequence is a human donor with low-grade glioma or glioblastoma, undergoing nonglioma brain surgery, or in good health (not recorded which). The base sequence is TGTGCCAGCAGTTTTTTCAATCAGCCCCAGCATTTT. This yields the protein CASSFFNQPQHF.